The 16 T cell receptor beta chains below all came from one sample that was sequenced in a study. MiXCR, applied by TCRdb to the 5' RACE reads, yields one record per CDR3 protein. The sample has some 30,000 distinct CDR3 sequences, approximately 24% seen once. The sample taken for sequencing was naive CD4+ T cells sorted from a lymph node. Subset described: naive CD4+ T cells, CD4+CD45RA+CD25-. The receptors were gathered from a female donor with breast cancer.

This chain uses TRBV13 with TRBJ1-1, with D possibly matching TRBD1 (5 bases). Germline V gene data show CDR1 as PRHDT and CDR2 as FYEKMQ (reference sequence). This CDR3 is 13 amino acids long. Trimming shortened V by 4 bases and J by 7 bases, and 13 bases separated the two germline ends. The CDR3: CASSYQGRVEAFF. CDR3 nucleotides: TGTGCCAGCAGCTACCAAGGCAGGGTTGAAGCTTTCTTT.

This clonotype was recorded a few times. The chain uses TRBV11-1 and TRBJ2-7, with 7 bases fitting TRBD2. Germline V gene lookup returns CDR1 SGHAT and CDR2 FQDESV (reference sequence). Losses at the gene ends were 3 bases for V and 5 bases for J; bases not matched to a gene: 7. The CDR3 has 14 residues. Written as DNA, the CDR3 is TGTGCCAGCAGCTTTGCCAGCGGGATCCACGAGCAGTACTTC. It yields the protein CASSFASGIHEQYF.

This clonotype was detected ten times or more. DNA of the CDR3: TGTGCCAGCAGTGTCGCAGGGGGCGCCGGCTATGGCTACACCTTC. Its translation is CASSVAGGAGYGYTF. The chain employs TRBV25-1 and TRBJ1-2; 8 bases are a match to TRBD1. J was trimmed by 4 bases and V by 4 bases; bases with no gene match: 8. This CDR3 is 15 amino acids long. Germline CDR1 reads MGHDK; CDR2 reads SYGVNS.

This clonotype occurred a few times. The CDR3 loop is CASSSFRGNYEQYF. CDR3 in DNA: TGCGCCAGCAGCTCCTTCAGGGGCAACTACGAGCAGTACTTC. V is TRBV10-1 and J is TRBJ2-7; TRBD1 might be the D (6 bases). CDR1 and CDR2 (germline): WNHNN, SYGVQD (reference sequence). The CDR3 length is 14 residues. V lost 6 bases to trimming and J lost 3 bases, with 15 bases between them.

The chain recombines TRBV7-2 with TRBJ2-1, with a possible D match to TRBD2 (6 bases). The DNA end favors TRBJ2-7, so the J call may be wrong. The CDR3 contains 14 residues. The germline gives CDR1 SGHTA, CDR2 FQGNSA. CDR3 nucleotides: TGTGCCAGCAGCCGGGACTCTACCTACAATGAGCAGTACTTC. Translated, it gives CASSRDSTYNEQYF.

This chain joins TRBV4-3 and TRBJ2-5; perhaps D is TRBD1 or TRBD2 (5 bases each). CDR1 LGHNA and CDR2 YSLEER come from the germline V gene. The CDR3 extends over 16 amino acids. V lost 0 bases to trimming and J lost 5 bases, with 16 bases between them. The DNA for the CDR3 is TGCGCCAGCAGCCAAGATCACCGGGCCAGGGAGGAGACCCAGTACTTC. This translates into CASSQDHRAREETQYF.

This clonotype is medium-sized (0.01 to 0.1%) by share. The gene calls are TRBV5-5 and TRBJ1-1; the D is unclear. CDR1 SGHKS and CDR2 YYEKEE come from the germline V gene (reference sequence). The CDR3 is 13 amino acids. V lost 4 bases and J lost 6, with 13 bases in between. The CDR3 nucleotides read TGTGCCAGCAGCCCGGAGGGTTGGTCTGAAGCTTTCTTT. Translating it yields CASSPEGWSEAFF.

J is TRBJ1-2 and V is TRBV5-1, with 8 nucleotides matching TRBD1. V was pared by 1 base and J by 7 bases, with 9 bases of the junction left unmatched. The CDR3 has 15 residues. Germline V gene data show CDR1 as SGHRS and CDR2 as YFSETQ. The CDR3: CASSLYDRGGAGYTF. The CDR3 DNA reads TGCGCCAGCAGCTTGTATGACAGGGGAGGTGCTGGCTACACCTTC.

Comment on this clonotype: A clone one base away is much larger, so this may be a read error. This rearrangement joins TRBV7-9 to TRBJ1-3; D not resolved. Per germline, CDR1 SEHNR and CDR2 FQNEAQ (reference sequence). The CDR3 spans 15 residues. The V end was cut by 2 bases, the J end by 2 bases, with 10 bases between. CDR3 nucleotide sequence: TGTGCCAGCAGCTTACGCCCGGCCGCTGGAAACACCATATATTTT. Its translation is CASSLRPAAGNTIYF.

The chain combines TRBV7-2 with TRBJ1-5; no reliable D call. This CDR3 is 14 amino acids long. Trimming pared 0 bases from V and 0 bases from J, leaving 3 bases between. Germline-derived CDR1 and CDR2 are SGHTA and FQGNSA. CDR3 bases: TGTGCCAGCAGCTTAGCCGGTAGCAATCAGCCCCAGCATTTT. It is translated as CASSLAGSNQPQHF.

A remark on this clonotype: The CDR3 does not end in the conserved phenylalanine or tryptophan, so this is likely a read error. The V call is TRBV9, the J call TRBJ2-1, with D maybe TRBD2 (5 bases). The CDR3 runs to 15 residues. The ends were cut back, 0 bases at V and 1 base at J, with 8 bases in the middle. CDR1 and CDR2 (germline): SGDLS, YYNGEE. This chain's CDR3 is CASSVESGSYNEQFV. The CDR3 DNA is TGTGCCAGCAGCGTAGAAAGCGGATCCTACAATGAGCAGTTCGTC.

Many counts were recorded for this clonotype. The chain couples TRBV6-1 to TRBJ1-5, with D unresolved. The CDR3 covers 15 residues. V lost 2 bases and J lost 2, with 10 bases in between. Germline V gene lookup returns CDR1 MNHNS and CDR2 SASEGT. CDR3 bases: TGTGCCAGCAGTGAAACCTGGTGGGGCAATCAGCCCCAGCATTTT. Translation gives CASSETWWGNQPQHF.

The chain employs TRBV5-6 and TRBJ2-7; 9 bases are a match to TRBD1. The junction had 5 bases not matched to a gene; V was cut back by 0 bases and J by 4 bases. The CDR3 spans 15 residues. The V gene's germline CDR1 is SGHDT and CDR2 YYEEEE. CDR3 amino acids: CASSLGSQGAYEQYF. In DNA, the CDR3 is TGTGCCAGCAGCTTGGGGTCACAGGGGGCATACGAGCAGTACTTC.

The V and J genes are TRBV20-1 and TRBJ2-1; 10 bases map to TRBD2. This CDR3 spans 16 amino acids. Germline V lookup: CDR1 DFQATT, CDR2 SNEGSKA (reference sequence). V dropped 3 bases and J dropped 2; count of bases not matched to a gene: 7. The CDR3 is CSASRLAGVTYNEQFF. The CDR3 nucleotides are TGCAGTGCTAGTCGGCTAGCGGGAGTGACCTACAATGAGCAGTTCTTC.

CDR3 nucleotides: TGTGCCAGCAGCTCGAGACTAGCGGGGGGGATCCTTCTCTACGAGCAGTACTTC. Encoded protein: CASSSRLAGGILLYEQYF. This chain connects TRBV7-8 to TRBJ2-7, with TRBD2 identical over 14 bases. The V gene's germline CDR1 is SGHVS and CDR2 FQNEAQ. This CDR3 is built from 18 residues. The V and J ends lost 4 bases and 3 bases, in that order; junction bases with no gene match: 11. The entire variable domain, with the rest obtained from reference TRBV7-8 and TRBJ2-7, is as follows: GAGVSQSPRYKVAKRGQDVALRCDPISGHVSLFWYQQALGQGPEFLTYFQNEAQLDKSGLPSDRFFAERPEGSVSTLKIQRTQQEDSAVYLCASSSRLAGGILLYEQYFGPGTRLTVT.

This clonotype was observed at least ten times. V gene TRBV5-1 combines with J gene TRBJ2-3; either TRBD1 or TRBD2 may fit D (6 bases each). Looked up from germline, CDR1 is SGHRS and CDR2 is YFSETQ. The CDR3 is made up of 17 amino acids. V lost 0 bases to trimming and J lost 4 bases, with 18 bases between them. The CDR3 sequence is CASSLGGATSEADTQYF. The CDR3 DNA sequence: TGCGCCAGCAGCTTGGGGGGGGCCACCTCAGAGGCAGATACGCAGTATTTT.